This entry is about one TCR beta chain. The antigen is not known. V lost 6 bases to trimming and J lost 1 base; unmatched junction nucleotides: 8. The germline gives CDR1 SGHDT, CDR2 YYEEEE. The CDR3 length is 15 residues. These data are taken from a study of response to subunit inactivated influenza vaccine. Study-level findings and limits: It was suggested by the authors that few new T cells are recruited by each seasonal influenza vaccination.

One entry per CDR3 protein results from TCRdb running MiXCR on the RT-PCR reads. The table shows around 480,000 distinct CDR3 sequences, with approximately 16% occurring only once. The chain recombines TRBV5-6 with TRBJ1-1; 8 positions agree with TRBD1. The input for sequencing was CD4+ T cells sorted from PBMCs, taken roughly 24 months after vaccination. The TCR sequence derives from a man between 50 and 75 years old who received an inactivated influenza vaccine. Here the CDR3 DNA reads TGTGCCAGCAAGACAGCAGGGGGCGCGAACACTGAAGCTTTCTTT. This gives the protein CASKTAGGANTEAFF.